The T cell receptor (beta chain) described here comes from a study of cytomegalovirus exposure and HLA in healthy donors. The study, taken as a whole, reports: Per a later analysis, about 17,000 TCR beta sequences showed association with HLA alleles at 0.05 false discovery rate. Of the V segments, some could not be distinguished, including TRBV6-2 and TRBV6-3, and were excluded. TCR beta V- and J-gene trimming was later associated with a missense DCLRE1C variant.

This clone showed up just a few times. What it recognizes is unknown. J lost 2 bases, V lost 4 bases, and 4 bases had no gene match. The CDR3 runs to 15 residues. CDR1 is LGHNA and CDR2 is YSLEER in the germline V gene. PCR involved 60 Vbeta and 13 Jbeta primers. The assay was immunoSEQ multiplex PCR, and TCRdb's table has in-frame clones only and misses some. Here the sample spans about 88,000 clones, about 90% being singletons. The sample consisted of PBMCs. The gene calls are TRBV4-3 and TRBJ2-3; 9 positions match TRBD2. This clonotype was obtained from a man aged 18 to 29 in good health and CMV-seronegative. The CDR3: CASSLAGVPTDTQYF. CDR3 DNA: TGCGCCAGCAGCCTAGCGGGAGTACCCACAGATACGCAGTATTTT.